This is a list of T cell receptor beta chains from one sample in a study of regulatory T cells in long-lasting Graves disease. TCRdb fed the multiplex PCR reads into MiXCR, producing one record per CDR3 protein. The table has 350,000 to 500,000 distinct CDR3 sequences, around 20% seen once; the top ten hold approximately 15%. Here the sequenced sample was peripheral blood mononuclear cells (PBMCs), taken when the disease was refractory, from a patient treated with antithyroid drugs. Receptor source: a female donor with Graves disease. CDR3s include the opening cysteine and the closing phenylalanine or tryptophan. D genes are given only for firm matches. Size tells how often a clone was seen (once, few, many) or the class of an expanded clone, and some rows leave it out.

j_call d_call v_call cdr3_length clone_size cdr3_aa cdr3_nt
TRBJ2-3 TRBD2 TRBV19 15 NA CASSTGLAGQDTQYF TGTGCCAGTAGTACTGGACTAGCGGGCCAGGATACGCAGTATTTT
TRBJ2-7 NA TRBV28 15 NA CASPPPQGGFYEQYF TGTGCCAGCCCCCCCCCGCAGGGGGGTTTTTACGAGCAGTACTTC
TRBJ2-2 TRBD1 TRBV5-8 15 NA CAREGQGAHTGELFF TGTGCCAGGGAGGGACAGGGGGCCCACACCGGGGAGCTGTTTTTT
TRBJ1-4 NA TRBV5-6 15 few CASSFKGTENEKLFF TGTGCCAGCAGCTTTAAGGGGACCGAGAATGAAAAACTGTTTTTT
TRBJ1-5 NA TRBV15 16 NA CATSRDITMPHQPQHF TGTGCCACCAGCAGAGATATTACGATGCCCCATCAGCCCCAGCATTTT
TRBJ2-4 TRBD2 TRBV19 15 once CARGSGSQTKNIQYF TGTGCCAGGGGTAGCGGGAGCCAGACCAAAAACATTCAGTACTTC
TRBJ2-3 TRBD2 TRBV6-2/TRBV6-3 15 NA CASSGQRELTDTQYF TGTGCCAGCAGCGGCCAGCGGGAGTTGACAGATACGCAGTATTTT
TRBJ2-3 TRBD2 TRBV15 17 NA CATSRKTSGKSTDTQYF TGTGCCACCAGCAGGAAGACTAGCGGAAAAAGCACAGATACGCAGTATTTT
TRBJ1-1 NA TRBV7-9 14 NA CASSFVRENTEAFF TGTGCCAGCAGCTTTGTAAGAGAGAACACTGAAGCTTTCTTT
TRBJ1-5 NA TRBV19 12 NA CAGGPNNQPQHF TGTGCCGGGGGACCTAATAATCAGCCCCAGCATTTT